This passage covers 13 T cell receptor beta chains from one sample sequenced in a study of Ad26.COV2.S vaccination and SARS-CoV-2 variants. As for treatment: 15 to 20 received Ad26.COV2.S at low or high dose, single or two shots; roughly five received placebo; per-sample allocation not given. Samples analyzed were those drawn on day 63 after the first vaccine or placebo injection. Only in-frame clones appear in the TCRdb table, and some are missing; sequencing was by immunoSEQ multiplex PCR. The profile shows about 400,000 clones, about 90% of them singletons. Here the sequenced sample was peripheral blood, taken in a trial of Ad26.COV2.S vaccine versus placebo. The receptors were gathered from a person aged 18 to 65 who received the Ad26.COV2.S COVID-19 vaccine or a placebo.

As concerns this clone: Additional DNA sequences in this sample encode the identical CDR3. The V and J genes are TRBV7-9 and TRBJ1-4; 7 nucleotides agree with TRBD1. V lost 2 bases, J lost 8 bases, and 5 bases stayed unmatched. Per the germline V gene, CDR1 is SEHNR and CDR2 is FQNEAQ (reference sequence). The CDR3 has 14 amino acids. DNA of the CDR3: TGTGCCAGCAGCTTACGACAGGGAGGCGAAAAACTGTTTTTT. It yields the protein CASSLRQGGEKLFF.

The chain carries TRBV10-3 and TRBJ2-2; tentative D call: TRBD1 (5 bases). Germline loops: CDR1 ENHRY, CDR2 SYGVKD. The V end lost 3 bases, the J end lost 6 bases, and 17 bases lay between the germline ends. The length of the CDR3 is 16 residues. In nucleotides, the CDR3 is TGTGCCATCAGTGACCCGGTGAAGCAGGGCTCCGGGGAGCTGTTTTTT. It yields the protein CAISDPVKQGSGELFF.

The chain carries TRBV7-2 and TRBJ2-4; TRBD1 is a possible D gene (5 bases). Germline V lookup: CDR1 SGHTA, CDR2 FQGNSA. The CDR3 length is 12 residues. Trimming took 7 bases from V and 6 from J, leaving 10 bases between them. The CDR3: CASTQGGNIQYF. Here the CDR3 DNA reads TGTGCCAGCACCCAGGGTGGAAACATTCAGTACTTC.

V gene TRBV7-2 combines with J gene TRBJ2-3; 9 bases match TRBD2. CDR3 size: 16 residues. V shed 4 bases and J 6 bases; nucleotides not matched to a gene: 11. CDR1 and CDR2 from the germline V gene are SGHTA and FQGNSA. Here the CDR3 reads CASSSRGGGASDTQYF. CDR3 coding DNA: TGTGCCAGCAGCTCCCGAGGCGGGGGGGCCTCGGATACGCAGTATTTT.

The chain uses TRBV29-1 and TRBJ1-1; 9 positions agree with TRBD1. This CDR3 region has 12 residues. The V and J ends lost 6 bases and 6 bases, in that order; junction bases with no gene match: 5. Germline loops: CDR1 SQVTM, CDR2 ANQGSEA. The CDR3: CSVDRGGAEAFF. CDR3 DNA: TGCAGCGTCGACAGGGGGGGGGCTGAAGCTTTCTTT.

This chain connects TRBV7-2 to TRBJ1-1, with no clear D. Germline values: CDR1 SGHTA, CDR2 FQGNSA. V was clipped by 1 base and J by 0 bases, with 9 bases between them. There are 15 residues in the CDR3. CDR3 loop: CASSLGPVVNTEAFF. DNA of the CDR3: TGTGCCAGCAGCTTAGGTCCAGTGGTGAACACTGAAGCTTTCTTT.

This chain connects TRBV4-3 to TRBJ2-3, with TRBD2 as a possible D gene (5 bases). This CDR3 is 15 amino acids long. Germline lookup yields CDR1 LGHNA and CDR2 YSLEER. V lost 1 base and J 2 bases, leaving 10 bases between the germline ends. CDR3 coding DNA: TGCGCCAGCAGCCAAGCGCCGGGGTCCACAGATACGCAGTATTTT. This gives the protein CASSQAPGSTDTQYF.

The genes are TRBV7-2 and TRBJ2-7; D perhaps matches TRBD1 (6 bases). Trimming left V 5 bases short and J 0 bases short, with 8 bases between. This CDR3 region has 13 residues. CDR1 is SGHTA and CDR2 is FQGNSA in the germline V gene. The CDR3 DNA reads as TGTGCCAGCAGCCAAGGGGGCTCCTACGAGCAGTACTTC. It specifies CASSQGGSYEQYF.

V usage is TRBV3-1 (or the pseudogene TRBV3-2) and J usage is TRBJ1-2; D call uncertain. The CDR3 contains 12 residues. The germline V gene encodes CDR1 LGHDT and CDR2 YNNKEL (reference sequence). V lost 2 bases and J lost 4, with 5 bases in between. The CDR3 sequence: CASSQRIYGYTF. The CDR3 DNA reads TGTGCCAGCAGCCAAAGGATCTATGGCTACACCTTC.

The chain employs TRBV28 and TRBJ1-1; D ambiguous. This CDR3 comprises 14 residues. Looked up from germline, CDR1 is MDHEN and CDR2 is SYDVKM. Between the trimmed V and J ends, which lost 3 bases and 5 bases, there was a span of 13 bases. CDR3 in amino acids: CASSFVGDGTEAFF. The CDR3 coding sequence is TGTGCCAGCAGTTTTGTGGGTGACGGGACTGAAGCTTTCTTT.

This chain joins TRBV6-6 and TRBJ2-5, with TRBD1 matching over 12 bases. The CDR3 covers 16 residues. The trim removed 4 bases at V and 7 bases at J, leaving 10 bases unmatched. Germline CDR1 MNHNY, CDR2 SVGAGI (reference sequence). DNA of the CDR3: TGTGCCAGCAGTTGGACCGGGACAGGGGGCGCGGGGACCCAGTACTTC. It yields the protein CASSWTGTGGAGTQYF.

J is TRBJ2-7 and V is TRBV3-1 (or the pseudogene TRBV3-2), with 7 bases matching TRBD1. With 1 base clipped from V and 2 bases from J, the junction kept 8 bases outside the gene matches. CDR3 size: 16 residues. In germline, CDR1 is LGHDT, CDR2 YNNKEL (reference sequence). In nucleotides, the CDR3 is TGTGCCAGCAGCCAAGGGCCGGGACAGAGCGCCTACGAGCAGTACTTC. Its translation is CASSQGPGQSAYEQYF.

The J gene is TRBJ1-2, the V gene TRBV3-1 (or the pseudogene TRBV3-2); D is undetermined. The germline V gene encodes CDR1 LGHDT and CDR2 YNNKEL (reference sequence). Between the trimmed V and J ends, which lost 1 base and 2 bases, there was a span of 14 bases. CDR3 size: 16 residues. CDR3 nucleotides: TGTGCCAGCAGCCAAGTAGGGCGGGAAGGGAACTATGGCTACACCTTC. This encodes CASSQVGREGNYGYTF.